This entry lists 30 T cell receptor beta chains sequenced from one sample in a study of response to subunit inactivated influenza vaccine (dated by TCRdb to the late 2010s). Receptors were amplified or captured by RT-PCR. Sequenced on an Illumina HiSeq 2500. Using fastp at Q25 and MiXCR, TCRdb reprocessed the public reads and kept productive beta chains. Each CDR3 protein appears once, grouped with its most common genes and DNA. The sample table contains more than 600,000 distinct CDR3 sequences; only one count was recorded for 15% to 20% of them. The leading ten clones occupy approximately 10% of the sample. Material: PBMCs from blood, obtained around 5 days after vaccination. These receptors all stem from a middle-aged man who received an inactivated influenza vaccine. Donor details come from another sample of the same person, matched by shared clones.

The chain couples TRBV12-3 or TRBV12-4 to TRBJ1-6; D remains ambiguous. V was shortened by 2 bases and J by 13 bases, with 9 bases between the two germline ends. The CDR3 loop spans 12 amino acids. Here the CDR3 DNA reads TGTGCCAGCAGTTTACCGGCCAGGCCCCTCCACTTT. It is translated as CASSLPARPLHF.

The chain has TRBV6-5 and TRBJ1-1; no definite D call. Trimming cost V 2 bases and J 4 bases, with 11 bases left between them. CDR1 MNHEY and CDR2 SVGAGI come from the germline V gene. The CDR3 sequence is 14 residues long. CDR3 DNA: TGTGCCAGCAGTTACGTGCAGGACGGCACTGAAGCTTTCTTT. It codes for CASSYVQDGTEAFF.

The genes are TRBV15 and TRBJ1-2, with D hard to call. V gave up 1 base and J gave up 3 bases, with 9 bases separating them. Germline lookup yields CDR1 LNHNV and CDR2 YYDKDF (reference sequence). The CDR3 contains 14 residues. For the CDR3, the DNA is TGTGCCACCAGCAGAGGTACAGCTGACTATGGCTACACCTTC. Encoded protein: CATSRGTADYGYTF. Looking up the rest from reference TRBV15 and TRBJ1-2 gives the full variable domain: DAMVIQNPRYQVTQFGKPVTLSCSQTLNHNVMYWYQQKSSQAPKLLFHYYDKDFNNEADTPDNFQSRRPNTSFCFLDIRSPGLGDTAMYLCATSRGTADYGYTFGSGTRLTVV.

This clonotype was counted between two and nine times. V and J are TRBV12-5 and TRBJ2-1; no firm D call. Germline CDR1 and CDR2: LGHNT and FRNRAP. The CDR3 sequence is 11 residues long. V was cut by 4 bases and J by 8 bases, with 6 bases left in between. CDR3 nucleotide sequence: TGTGCTAGTGGTTATGGGGATGAGCAGTTCTTC. Its protein product is CASGYGDEQFF.

This clonotype was counted many times. This chain connects TRBV10-3 to TRBJ2-7, with D possibly matching TRBD1 (5 bases). The CDR3 runs to 14 residues. The ends were cut back, 3 bases at V and 0 bases at J, with 9 bases in the middle. Germline lookup yields CDR1 ENHRY and CDR2 SYGVKD. The CDR3 bases are TGTGCCATCAGTGACTTTGACAGCTCCTACGAGCAGTACTTC. It translates to CAISDFDSSYEQYF.

Only a few counts were recorded for this clonotype. The V call is TRBV6-5, the J call TRBJ2-7; a possible D gene is TRBD1 (6 bases). Germline CDR1 is MNHEY and CDR2 is SVGAGI. The V and J ends lost 4 bases and 6 bases respectively, with 13 bases between them. CDR3 length: 13 amino acids. DNA of the CDR3: TGTGCCAGCAGTTTTCGGCAAGGGGGCGAGCAGTACTTC. It codes for CASSFRQGGEQYF.

This clonotype appeared many times. The chain links TRBV10-2 to TRBJ2-3, with unresolved D. Germline loops: CDR1 WSHSY, CDR2 SAAADI. The CDR3 has 12 amino acids. Trimming cost V 4 bases and J 3 bases, with 5 bases left between them. CDR3 region: CASSGITDTQYF. CDR3 bases: TGCGCCAGCAGTGGGATAACAGATACGCAGTATTTT.

This clonotype occurred many times. This rearrangement joins TRBV12-3 or TRBV12-4 to TRBJ1-3; no reliable D call. The CDR3 is 13 amino acids. Trimming removed 5 bases at V and 3 bases at J, with 8 bases between. The CDR3 bases are TGTGCCAGCAGTAGAGCGAGTGGAAACACCATATATTTT. Its translation is CASSRASGNTIYF.

The chain combines TRBV7-8 with TRBJ2-1; TRBD1 matches 7 bases. The junction had 8 bases not matched to a gene; V was cut back by 6 bases and J by 3 bases. Germline V gene data show CDR1 as SGHVS and CDR2 as FQNEAQ. The CDR3 length is 15 residues. DNA of the CDR3: TGTGCCAGCAGGGCAGGGGGTGATTTCTACAATGAGCAGTTCTTC. This sequence encodes CASRAGGDFYNEQFF.

In this sample, this clonotype turned up a few times. The gene calls are TRBV20-1 and TRBJ1-2; 8 bases map to TRBD1. This CDR3 contains 14 residues. The germline CDR1 and CDR2 sequences are DFQATT and SNEGSKA (reference sequence). The trim removed 1 base at V and 8 bases at J, leaving 9 bases unmatched. The CDR3: CSARAVRGQEGYTF. CDR3 coding DNA: TGCAGTGCTAGAGCCGTCAGGGGGCAAGAAGGCTACACCTTC.

This clonotype was detected only once. J is TRBJ1-1 and V is TRBV7-9; D uncertain. The CDR3 is 12 amino acids. V was clipped by 5 bases and J by 7 bases, with 11 bases between them. Per germline, CDR1 SEHNR and CDR2 FQNEAQ (reference sequence). The chain's CDR3 is CASSDQYSEAFF. CDR3 nucleotides: TGTGCCAGCAGCGATCAATACAGTGAAGCTTTCTTT.

The count of this clonotype is one. V usage is TRBV5-1 and J usage is TRBJ1-1; TRBD1 aligns across 12 bases. J lost 2 bases, V lost 1 base, and 3 bases had no gene match. From germline, CDR1 is SGHRS and CDR2 YFSETQ. The CDR3 totals 16 residues. The CDR3 region is CASSLKGQGANTEAFF. The CDR3 DNA sequence: TGCGCCAGCAGCTTGAAGGGACAGGGGGCAAACACTGAAGCTTTCTTT.

This clonotype was counted only a few times. The rearrangement uses TRBV7-9 and TRBJ2-3, with D perhaps given as TRBD1 or TRBD2 (5 bases each). The CDR3 is made up of 14 amino acids. The germline V and J ends were trimmed by 5 bases and 6 bases, with 15 bases remaining between them. CDR1 SEHNR and CDR2 FQNEAQ come from the germline V gene (reference sequence). The chain's CDR3 is CASSARGWGDTQYF. CDR3 nucleotide sequence: TGTGCCAGCAGCGCCCGGGGCTGGGGGGATACGCAGTATTTT.

The rearrangement uses TRBV7-2 and TRBJ2-7; a weak D match, TRBD1 (6 bases). The V and J ends lost 5 bases and 3 bases respectively, with 14 bases between them. Germline values: CDR1 SGHTA, CDR2 FQGNSA. CDR3 length: 14 residues. The CDR3 DNA sequence: TGTGCCAGCAGCCGATCAGCAGGGGTCTACGAGCAGTACTTC. Encoded protein: CASSRSAGVYEQYF.

The chain links TRBV27 to TRBJ2-7; the D is unclear. V shed 2 bases and J shed 0 bases, with 14 bases lying between them. The CDR3 runs to 16 residues. In germline, CDR1 is MNHEY, CDR2 SMNVEV (reference sequence). The CDR3 region has the DNA TGTGCCAGCAGTTTAGTAAGGCCAGTTCCCTCCTACGAGCAGTACTTC. Its translation is CASSLVRPVPSYEQYF.

In its sample, this clonotype was seen a few times. The chain couples TRBV7-2 to TRBJ2-2, with 7 bases identical to TRBD1. Unmatched junction bases numbered 8, after V lost 4 bases and J lost 3 bases. The CDR3 has 16 residues. Germline loops: CDR1 SGHTA, CDR2 FQGNSA. The CDR3 spells CASSSNGQVYTGELFF. The DNA of the CDR3 is TGTGCCAGCAGCTCGAACGGACAGGTTTACACCGGGGAGCTGTTTTTT.

The V gene is TRBV3-1, the J gene TRBJ2-7; weak D call: TRBD2 (5 bases). This CDR3 is built from 14 residues. V lost 0 bases, J lost 4 bases, and 10 bases lay in between. Germline V CDR1 and CDR2: LGHDT, YNNKEL (reference sequence). The CDR3 spells CASSQDHREYEQYF. The CDR3 bases are TGTGCCAGCAGCCAAGATCATCGGGAATACGAGCAGTACTTC.

This chain links TRBV7-2 with TRBJ1-5; D is undetermined. The CDR3 loop spans 15 amino acids. The V and J ends lost 5 bases and 6 bases respectively, with 17 bases between them. Per the germline V gene, CDR1 is SGHTA and CDR2 is FQGNSA. DNA for the CDR3: TGTGCCAGCAGCCCTAGTCCACCTGGCGGTCAGCCCCAGCATTTT. Its translation: CASSPSPPGGQPQHF. Combining the CDR3 with reference TRBV7-2 and TRBJ1-5 gives the whole variable domain GAGVSQSPSNKVTEKGKDVELRCDPISGHTALYWYRQSLGQGLEFLIYFQGNSAPDKSGLPSDRFSAERTGGSVSTLTIQRTQQEDSAVYLCASSPSPPGGQPQHFGDGTRLSIL.

In its sample, this clonotype was seen a few times. This chain links TRBV20-1 with TRBJ2-2; 7 positions agree with TRBD2. Germline CDR1 DFQATT, CDR2 SNEGSKA (reference sequence). V trimming: 6 bases; J trimming: 3 bases; junction bases outside the gene matches: 13. The CDR3 runs to 16 residues. The CDR3 DNA sequence: TGCAGTGCCCTCGGACGGGGGGACGCTGACACCGGGGAGCTGTTTTTT. This codes for CSALGRGDADTGELFF.

This clonotype came up a few times. J is TRBJ2-1 and V is TRBV7-3, with TRBD2 matching 13 bases. The CDR3 runs 17 residues. Germline CDR1 SGHTA, CDR2 FQGTGA. With V trimmed by 5 bases and J by 5 bases, 9 bases remained unmatched. The CDR3 coding sequence is TGTGCCAGCAGCCCGCTACCGGGACTAGCGGGAAACAATGAGCAGTTCTTC. Its protein product is CASSPLPGLAGNNEQFF.

This clonotype was observed at least ten times. The chain uses TRBV12-3 or TRBV12-4 and TRBJ1-6; D gene ambiguous. The CDR3 loop spans 12 amino acids. The germline V and J ends were trimmed by 1 base and 16 bases, with 11 bases remaining between them. The CDR3 DNA follows: TGTGCCAGCAGTTTAGATGGGCAGAGGCTCCACTTT. Protein sequence: CASSLDGQRLHF.

The J gene is TRBJ2-1, the V gene TRBV6-5; 13 nucleotides agree with TRBD2. The CDR3 is 19 residues long. CDR1 MNHEY and CDR2 SVGAGI come from the germline V gene. Trimming cost V 2 bases and J 5 bases; bases outside gene matches: 12. The CDR3 protein is CASSYVPGLAGFHNNEQFF. CDR3 DNA sequence: TGTGCCAGCAGTTACGTCCCGGGACTAGCGGGGTTCCATAACAATGAGCAGTTCTTC.

The chain joins TRBV4-1 to TRBJ2-3; 13 bases align to TRBD2. CDR1 and CDR2 (germline): MGHRA, YSYEKL. The V and J ends lost 0 bases and 4 bases, in that order; junction bases with no gene match: 7. This CDR3 has 18 residues. DNA for the CDR3: TGCGCCAGCAGCCAAGAATCAGGACTAGCGGGAGATGCAGATACGCAGTATTTT. This translates into CASSQESGLAGDADTQYF.

This chain links TRBV24-1 with TRBJ2-2; tentative D call: TRBD2 (6 bases). Per germline, CDR1 KGHDR and CDR2 SFDVKD. There are 15 residues in the CDR3. Between the trimmed V and J ends, which lost 9 bases and 6 bases, there was a span of 19 bases. The DNA for the CDR3 is TGTGCCACCGGAGGGGACGCCAAAGGGCCCGGGGAGCTGTTTTTT. It translates to CATGGDAKGPGELFF.

This clonotype was detected only a few times. The gene calls are TRBV9 and TRBJ2-1; D call uncertain. Germline values: CDR1 SGDLS, CDR2 YYNGEE. The germline V and J ends were trimmed by 3 bases and 4 bases, with 11 bases remaining between them. There are 14 residues in the CDR3. CDR3 sequence (DNA): TGTGCCAGCAGCGCCAATCCTCTGTACAATGAGCAGTTCTTC. Protein: CASSANPLYNEQFF.

J is TRBJ2-7 and V is TRBV5-1; TRBD1 is a possible D gene (6 bases). This CDR3 region has 15 residues. Germline-derived CDR1 and CDR2 are SGHRS and YFSETQ. V was cut by 5 bases and J by 0 bases, with 15 bases left in between. The CDR3 protein is CASRKDRLSSYEQYF. For the CDR3, the DNA is TGCGCCAGCAGGAAAGACAGGCTGAGCTCCTACGAGCAGTACTTC.

This clonotype was seen a handful of times. The chain carries TRBV7-8 and TRBJ2-3; 12 nucleotides match TRBD2. The V gene's germline CDR1 is SGHVS and CDR2 FQNEAQ. J was trimmed by 0 bases and V by 1 base; bases with no gene match: 2. The CDR3 sequence is 17 residues long. For the CDR3, the DNA is TGTGCCAGCAGCTTAGGTCTAGCGGGGGGGAGCACAGATACGCAGTATTTT. Amino acid sequence: CASSLGLAGGSTDTQYF.

The chain uses TRBV11-3 and TRBJ2-1; tentatively, D is TRBD1 or TRBD2 (6 bases each). The length of the CDR3 is 22 residues. V lost 0 bases and J 1 base, leaving 28 bases between the germline ends. Per germline, CDR1 SGHNT and CDR2 YENEEA. CDR3 sequence: CASSLELLISDYRQDSYNEQFF. CDR3 DNA sequence: TGTGCCAGCAGCTTAGAGCTCTTGATATCGGACTACCGACAGGATTCCTACAATGAGCAGTTCTTC.

This clonotype was detected a few times. The rearrangement links TRBV27 to TRBJ2-5, with a weak D call TRBD1 (6 bases). The CDR3 covers 14 residues. The germline V and J ends were trimmed by 6 bases and 3 bases, with 14 bases remaining between them. Germline CDR1 reads MNHEY; CDR2 reads SMNVEV (reference sequence). The CDR3 DNA sequence: TGTGCCAGCAGCCACGGACAGTCGAAAGAGACCCAGTACTTC. This encodes CASSHGQSKETQYF.

This clonotype was counted only a few times. The chain employs TRBV7-6 and TRBJ2-7, with D possibly TRBD1 on 6 matching bases. This CDR3 region has 14 residues. The V and J ends lost 5 bases and 3 bases respectively, with 14 bases between them. The germline CDR1 and CDR2 sequences are SGHVS and FNYEAQ. The CDR3, as DNA: TGTGCCAGCAGCATAAGTACAGGGCACTACGAGCAGTACTTC. It is translated as CASSISTGHYEQYF.